The 13 T cell receptor beta chains listed next were all sequenced from one sample in a study of identical twins. TCRdb itself ran the 5' RACE reads through MiXCR, one entry per CDR3 protein. The sample gives about 530,000 distinct CDR3 sequences, approximately 14% of which show up once; roughly 0.44% is in the top ten. Another study also made use of these data, one on yellow fever vaccine responses in identical twins.

Specimen: CD4+ T cells sorted from blood. Receptor source: a woman under 30 in good health.

The V and J genes are TRBV20-1 and TRBJ1-1; 10 nucleotides align to TRBD1. The germline V gene encodes CDR1 DFQATT and CDR2 SNEGSKA (reference sequence). This CDR3 region has 13 residues. Trimming cost V 7 bases and J 3 bases; bases outside gene matches: 5. The DNA of the CDR3 is TGCAGTGTCAGGACAGGGGGGTACACTGAAGCTTTCTTT. This translates into CSVRTGGYTEAFF.

In its sample, this clonotype was seen a few times. The chain recombines TRBV12-3 or TRBV12-4 with TRBJ1-5, with D hard to call. This CDR3 contains 14 residues. The V end was cut by 5 bases, the J end by 0 bases, with 8 bases between. The CDR3 here is CASSRWDSNQPQHF. DNA for the CDR3: TGTGCCAGCAGTCGGTGGGATAGCAATCAGCCCCAGCATTTT.

This clonotype showed up many times. The rearrangement joins TRBV7-9 to TRBJ1-1; D gene ambiguous. Trimming removed 1 base at V and 1 base at J, with 4 bases between. The CDR3 totals 13 residues. Germline V gene data show CDR1 as SEHNR and CDR2 as FQNEAQ (reference sequence). This CDR3 is CASSLEANTEAFF. In DNA, the CDR3 is TGTGCCAGCAGCTTAGAGGCGAACACTGAAGCTTTCTTT.

This chain joins TRBV24-1 and TRBJ2-1; 12 bases agree with TRBD2. J lost 10 bases, V lost 1 base, and 7 bases had no gene match. This CDR3 region has 16 residues. The germline V gene has CDR1 KGHDR and CDR2 SFDVKD. The CDR3 DNA reads TGTGCCACCAGTGATTTTCGGCTAGCGGGAGGGTGGGAGCAGTTCTTC. Translated, it gives CATSDFRLAGGWEQFF.

This rearrangement joins TRBV5-1 to TRBJ2-2; 7 bases are a match to TRBD2. Germline V gene sequence: CDR1 SGHRS, CDR2 YFSETQ. V dropped 4 bases and J dropped 7; count of bases not matched to a gene: 10. This CDR3 contains 15 residues. Here the CDR3 DNA reads TGCGCCAGCAGCATCGGCGGGAGTCAGAGCGGGGAGCTGTTTTTT. Residues: CASSIGGSQSGELFF. The full variable domain, completed using reference TRBV5-1 and TRBJ2-2, is KAGVTQTPRYLIKTRGQQVTLSCSPISGHRSVSWYQQTPGQGLQFLFEYFSETQRNKGNFPGRFSGRQFSNSRSEMNVSTLELGDSALYLCASSIGGSQSGELFFGEGSRLTVL.

In its sample, this clonotype was seen a few times. The chain has TRBV7-2 and TRBJ2-7; 12 nucleotides agree with TRBD2. Germline V lookup: CDR1 SGHTA, CDR2 FQGNSA. The CDR3 runs to 15 residues. The J segment lost 5 bases and the V segment lost 6 bases, leaving 8 bases of the junction unmatched. In nucleotides, the CDR3 is TGTGCCAGCAGGGAGACTAGCGGGAGATTCCACGAGCAGTACTTC. This gives the protein CASRETSGRFHEQYF.

This chain uses TRBV7-9 with TRBJ2-7; 9 bases align to TRBD1. J was trimmed by 4 bases and V by 6 bases; bases with no gene match: 7. This CDR3 contains 14 residues. Germline V lookup: CDR1 SEHNR, CDR2 FQNEAQ (reference sequence). The CDR3: CASSPRDRAYEQYV. CDR3 in DNA: TGTGCCAGCAGTCCGCGGGACAGGGCATACGAGCAGTACGTC.

This CDR3 reads CASSQEFGRAYNEQFF. The CDR3 DNA reads as TGCGCCAGCAGCCAAGAGTTCGGGAGGGCCTACAATGAGCAGTTCTTC. The V gene is TRBV4-1, the J gene TRBJ2-1; TRBD2 matches 8 bases. The CDR3 loop spans 16 amino acids. Germline CDR1 reads MGHRA; CDR2 reads YSYEKL. J was trimmed by 2 bases and V by 0 bases; bases with no gene match: 3.

This clonotype was counted a few times. This rearrangement joins TRBV20-1 to TRBJ2-3; TRBD2 agrees at 15 bases. Unmatched junction bases numbered 5, after V lost 5 bases and J lost 5 bases. The CDR3 has 15 residues. CDR1 DFQATT and CDR2 SNEGSKA come from the germline V gene (reference sequence). The CDR3 loop is CSAGGLAGGQDTQYF. The CDR3 nucleotides are TGCAGTGCTGGTGGACTAGCGGGAGGGCAAGATACGCAGTATTTT.

This chain uses TRBV7-2 with TRBJ2-4, with no clear D. CDR3 length equals 13 residues. The V gene's germline CDR1 is SGHTA and CDR2 FQGNSA. V lost 3 bases and J lost 8, with 11 bases in between. The chain's CDR3 is CASSLMGFDIQYF. In DNA, the CDR3 is TGTGCCAGCAGCTTGATGGGTTTCGACATTCAGTACTTC.

This clonotype was observed a few times. This rearrangement joins TRBV18 to TRBJ2-7; a weak D match, TRBD1 (5 bases). CDR1 is KGHSH, CDR2 LQKENI, per germline. This CDR3 is 17 amino acids long. V was trimmed by 0 bases and J by 5 bases, leaving 20 bases between them. CDR3 DNA: TGTGCCAGCTCACCACCGGTTGGCAGGGTTAAGGAAAACGAGCAGTACTTC. Translation gives CASSPPVGRVKENEQYF.

This clonotype has more than one count but fewer than ten. The CDR3 loop reads CATSRDGSGYNEQFF. The CDR3 region has the DNA TGTGCCACCAGCAGAGATGGGTCCGGGTACAATGAGCAGTTCTTC. The genes are TRBV15 and TRBJ2-1; D ambiguous. Germline V lookup: CDR1 LNHNV, CDR2 YYDKDF (reference sequence). There are 15 residues in the CDR3. Trimming left V 0 bases short and J 4 bases short, with 10 bases between.

This clonotype has only a few counts. The J gene is TRBJ2-1, the V gene TRBV7-2, with D tentatively TRBD2 (5 bases). V shed 5 bases and J shed 4 bases, with 9 bases lying between them. The germline V gene has CDR1 SGHTA and CDR2 FQGNSA. The length of the CDR3 is 13 residues. CDR3 in amino acids: CASSPTKYNEQFF. The CDR3 nucleotides read TGTGCCAGCAGCCCGACTAAATACAATGAGCAGTTCTTC.